Listed below are T cell receptor beta chains from one sample, sequenced in a study of PD-1 blockade in classical Hodgkin lymphoma. TCRdb's table, derived via immunoSEQ multiplex PCR, lists solely in-frame clones and lacks some. The table has fewer than 20,000 clones, 80% seen once; the top ten hold approximately 24%. Sequencing was performed on peripheral blood mononuclear cells (PBMCs), taken at baseline. These TCRs come from a human donor with classical Hodgkin lymphoma. CDR3s include the opening cysteine and the closing phenylalanine or tryptophan. A D gene is named only where the DNA matches it firmly. Not every row has a clone size; where given, it reads once, few, many or a size class.

D | size | J | V | DNA | CDR3
. | . | TRBJ2-5 | TRBV5-1 | TGCGCCAGCAGCTTGGCCCAGGGGCGGGAGACCCAGTACTTC | CASSLAQGRETQYF
TRBD2 | . | TRBJ2-3 | TRBV5-4 | TGTGCCAGCAGCTCCCCAGGGAGCGGGGGGGCCAGAGATACGCAGTATTTT | CASSSPGSGGARDTQYF
. | . | TRBJ1-5 | TRBV2 | TGTGCCAGCACCCACGGGGGTCAAATTCAGCCCCAGCATTTT | CASTHGGQIQPQHF
. | . | TRBJ2-7 | TRBV28 | TGTGCCAGCAGTTTACGAGACACCGTCCTCTACGAGCAGTACTTC | CASSLRDTVLYEQYF
TRBD2 | once | TRBJ2-1 | TRBV9 | TGTGCCAGCAGCCACCAACGCGGGGGGCTATACAATGAGCAGTTCTTC | CASSHQRGGLYNEQFF
TRBD1 | . | TRBJ2-7 | TRBV11-2 | TGTGCCAGCAGCGCCCACTCCGGGACAGCTTCCTACGAGCAGTACTTC | CASSAHSGTASYEQYF
TRBD1 | once | TRBJ1-1 | TRBV6-6 | TGTGCCAGCAGTGTGGGGACAGAATACTTTGAAGCTTTCTTT | CASSVGTEYFEAFF
. | . | TRBJ1-1 | TRBV6-1 | TGTGCCAGCACTAGAGATAGGAACACTGAAGCTTTCTTT | CASTRDRNTEAFF
. | . | TRBJ1-2 | TRBV29-1 | TGCAGCGTTGTAGGGACTCTAGATGGCTACACCTTC | CSVVGTLDGYTF
. | . | TRBJ1-1 | TRBV6-1 | TGTGCCAGCAGTGAAACGTTAGGGACTGAAGCTTTCTTT | CASSETLGTEAFF
TRBD2 | . | TRBJ2-3 | TRBV29-1 | TGCAGCGTTGAAACTAGCGGGCTCGTAATAGAGCAGTATTTT | CSVETSGLVIEQYF
. | . | TRBJ1-1 | TRBV4-1 | TGCGCCAGCAGCCAAGTTCTAGGGGTCGCCACTGAAGCTTTCTTT | CASSQVLGVATEAFF
. | . | TRBJ1-5 | TRBV19 | TGTGCCAGTAGTATAGAACCCGAAAATCAGCCCCAGCATTTT | CASSIEPENQPQHF
TRBD2 | . | TRBJ2-2 | TRBV7-8 | TGTGCCAGCAGCCGTTCAAGAAGGCTAGCGGGAGATTCCGGGGAGCTGTTTTTT | CASSRSRRLAGDSGELFF
. | . | TRBJ1-2 | TRBV7-9 | TGTGCCAGCAGCTTAAGCTCCGGCTCCTACTATGGCTACACCTTC | CASSLSSGSYYGYTF